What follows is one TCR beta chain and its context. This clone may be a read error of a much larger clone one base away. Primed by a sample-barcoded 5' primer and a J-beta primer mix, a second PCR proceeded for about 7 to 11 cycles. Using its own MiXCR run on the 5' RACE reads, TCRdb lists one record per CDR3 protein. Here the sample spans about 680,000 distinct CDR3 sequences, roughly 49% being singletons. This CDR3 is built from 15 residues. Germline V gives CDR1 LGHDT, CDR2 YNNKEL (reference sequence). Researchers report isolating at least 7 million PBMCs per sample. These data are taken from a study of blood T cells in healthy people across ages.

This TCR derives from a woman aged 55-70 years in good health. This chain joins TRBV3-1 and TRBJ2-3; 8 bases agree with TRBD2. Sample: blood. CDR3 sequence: CASSQETGGRDPQYF. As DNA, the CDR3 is TGTGCCAGCAGCCAAGAGACGGGAGGGCGAGATCCGCAGTATTTT.